This TCR beta chain was profiled in a study of Ad26.COV2.S vaccination and SARS-CoV-2 variants. General observations from the study: Vaccinated individuals (as opposed to placebo recipients) had higher spike-specific TCR breadth.

The CDR3 spans 14 residues. CDR1 is SGHAT, CDR2 FQNNGV, per germline. V lost 1 base and J 5 bases, leaving 11 bases between the germline ends. Here immunoSEQ multiplex PCR was the method, and the copy in TCRdb shows in-frame clones only, minus some. The table has around 300,000 clones, approximately 90% seen once; the top ten hold approximately 5.9%. Remarks on this clone: Antigen: not known.

Treatment: around 19 received Ad26.COV2.S at low or high dose, single or two shots; about five received placebo; per-sample allocation not given. Following the first vaccine or placebo injection, samples were taken on day 63. An Ad26 vector carrying the Wuhan-strain SARS-CoV-2 spike served as the vaccine. The chain recombines TRBV11-2 with TRBJ1-1, with D perhaps TRBD1 (6 bases). The sequence came from a person between 18 and 65 years old who received the Ad26.COV2.S COVID-19 vaccine or a placebo. The sample was peripheral blood, taken in a trial of Ad26.COV2.S vaccine versus placebo. The CDR3 sequence: CASSLGGRGTEAFF. For the CDR3, the DNA is TGTGCCAGCAGCTTAGGAGGAAGGGGGACTGAAGCTTTCTTT. Filled out from reference TRBV11-2 and TRBJ1-1, the complete variable domain reads EAGVAQSPRYKIIEKRQSVAFWCNPISGHATLYWYQQILGQGPKLLIQFQNNGVVDDSQLPKDRFSAERLKGVDSTLKIQPAKLEDSAVYLCASSLGGRGTEAFFGQGTRLTVV.